These 20 T cell receptor beta chains came from one sample sequenced in a study of vaccination effects on CD4 cells after COVID-19. After expansion with viral peptide pools in the ViraFEST assay, antigen-specific CD4+ T cells were sequenced. On approximately day 9 of culture, CD4+ T cells were separated out. In the vaccine recipients, nucleocapsid antibodies were negative and there was no prior SARS-CoV-2 infection. These TCRs' antigens remain unknown. Using immunoSEQ multiplex PCR, the repertoire was profiled, and TCRdb retains in-frame clones only, with some absent. This sample has about 20,000 clones, with roughly 75% found just once. This specimen was CD4+ T cells from PBMCs cultured with HCoV-NL63 spike peptides, taken before COVID-19 vaccination. The receptors come from a human donor who received a COVID-19 vaccine.

The chain combines TRBV4-1 with TRBJ2-2; 13 bases fit TRBD2. CDR1 and CDR2 (germline): MGHRA, YSYEKL. This CDR3 is 19 amino acids long. With 0 bases clipped from V and 3 bases from J, the junction kept 7 bases outside the gene matches. The CDR3 sequence: CASSQERLAGGKHTGELFF. In nucleotides, the CDR3 is TGCGCCAGCAGCCAAGAACGACTAGCGGGGGGTAAACACACCGGGGAGCTGTTTTTT.

The genes are TRBV5-1 and TRBJ2-1; 9 bases agree with TRBD1. This CDR3 is built from 13 residues. CDR1 is SGHRS, CDR2 YFSETQ, per germline. V dropped 4 bases and J dropped 8; count of bases not matched to a gene: 4. The CDR3 region is CASSPGTGYEQFF. CDR3 coding DNA: TGCGCCAGCAGCCCCGGGACAGGGTATGAGCAGTTCTTC.

V and J are TRBV7-8 and TRBJ2-1; tentative D call: TRBD1 (5 bases). This CDR3 contains 22 residues. Trimming left V 7 bases short and J 4 bases short, with 38 bases between. Germline V gives CDR1 SGHVS, CDR2 FQNEAQ. The CDR3 coding sequence is TGTGCCAGCACCCATAAAGTGGGCGGCGGACACTCTGTCAGTGGGGCTTACAATGAGCAGTTCTTC. Protein sequence: CASTHKVGGGHSVSGAYNEQFF.

This rearrangement joins TRBV9 to TRBJ2-3, with TRBD1 matching over 9 bases. CDR3 length: 17 residues. Germline-derived CDR1 and CDR2 are SGDLS and YYNGEE. J gave up 0 bases and V 4 bases, and 9 bases lay outside the gene matches. For the CDR3, the DNA is TGTGCCAGCAGCCCCCGGACAGGGGCATCTAGCACAGATACGCAGTATTTT. This translates into CASSPRTGASSTDTQYF.

V is TRBV20-1 and J is TRBJ1-6; D is unclear. Germline V gives CDR1 DFQATT, CDR2 SNEGSKA (reference sequence). This CDR3 region has 13 residues. Trimming removed 3 bases at V and 8 bases at J, with 11 bases between. Here the CDR3 reads CSASFGRDSPLHF. The CDR3 nucleotides read TGCAGTGCTAGTTTCGGACGGGATTCACCCCTCCACTTT.

DNA of the CDR3: TGCGCCAGCAGCTTGTTGGGACAGGGCACAGATACGCAGTATTTT. Protein: CASSLLGQGTDTQYF. The V and J genes are TRBV5-1 and TRBJ2-3, with 8 positions matching TRBD1. The ends lost 1 base at V and 1 base at J; junction bases unmatched: 2. This CDR3 has 15 residues. Germline V gene data show CDR1 as SGHRS and CDR2 as YFSETQ. Combining the CDR3 with reference TRBV5-1 and TRBJ2-3 gives the whole variable domain KAGVTQTPRYLIKTRGQQVTLSCSPISGHRSVSWYQQTPGQGLQFLFEYFSETQRNKGNFPGRFSGRQFSNSRSEMNVSTLELGDSALYLCASSLLGQGTDTQYFGPGTRLTVL.

The chain recombines TRBV11-3 with TRBJ2-5; 7 bases are shared with TRBD2. The CDR3 length is 13 residues. CDR1 and CDR2 from the germline V gene are SGHNT and YENEEA. The V gene end was trimmed by 5 bases and the J gene end by 4 bases; junction bases not matched to a gene: 4. CDR3 coding DNA: TGTGCCAGCAGCGGGCCGGGAGGAGAGACCCAGTACTTC. Amino acid sequence: CASSGPGGETQYF.

The chain links TRBV5-1 to TRBJ2-5; D possibly corresponds to TRBD1 (6 bases). The V and J ends lost 0 bases and 4 bases respectively, with 7 bases between them. There are 13 residues in the CDR3. The V gene's germline CDR1 is SGHRS and CDR2 YFSETQ. The CDR3 region is CASSLGQAETQYF. Written as DNA, the CDR3 is TGCGCCAGCAGCTTGGGACAGGCAGAGACCCAGTACTTC.

In DNA form, the CDR3 reads TGTGCCAGCAGTTCAGACAGGGCGCCTGGCTACACCTTC. Encoded protein: CASSSDRAPGYTF. The chain joins TRBV2 to TRBJ1-2; 7 bases line up with TRBD1. Germline V gene lookup returns CDR1 SNHLY and CDR2 FYNNEI. The CDR3 has 13 amino acids. V was clipped by 5 bases and J by 7 bases; unmatched bases: 7.

This clone was seen a handful of times. The rearrangement uses TRBV19 and TRBJ1-5, with 10 positions matching TRBD1. V lost 6 bases and J lost 5; bases outside the gene matches: 10. The CDR3 runs 16 residues. Per germline, CDR1 LNHDA and CDR2 SQIVND (reference sequence). CDR3 nucleotide sequence: TGTGCCAGTAGGGACAGGGGGAATGGTCCCCATCAGCCCCAGCATTTT. Protein product: CASRDRGNGPHQPQHF.

The chain uses TRBV12-1 and TRBJ2-5; the listed D gene, TRBD1, was not tested against the DNA. TRBV12-1 is flagged as a pseudogene. The CDR3 covers 14 residues. The chain's CDR3 is CASRDRGRNETQYF. The CDR3 region has the DNA TGTGCCAGCAGGGACAGGGGGAGAAACGAGACCCAGTACTTC.

This sequence joins TRBV3-1 (or the pseudogene TRBV3-2) and TRBJ1-2; 8 bases map to TRBD1. CDR1 is LGHDT, CDR2 YNNKEL, per germline (reference sequence). V dropped 3 bases and J dropped 7; count of bases not matched to a gene: 4. This CDR3 contains 13 residues. CDR3 in DNA: TGTGCCAGCAGCCATAGACAGGGGTTTGGCTACACCTTC. It encodes CASSHRQGFGYTF.

A few counts support this clone. The rearrangement joins TRBV19 to TRBJ2-7; D gene uncertain. CDR1 and CDR2 from the germline V gene are LNHDA and SQIVND (reference sequence). CDR3 length: 14 residues. V was shortened by 3 bases and J by 3 bases, with 12 bases between the two germline ends. The CDR3 nucleotides read TGTGCCAGTAGTATGGATCCCAGAGGCTACGAGCAGTACTTC. This encodes CASSMDPRGYEQYF. The full variable domain, in which reference TRBV19 and TRBJ2-7 provide the parts outside the CDR3, is DGGITQSPKYLFRKEGQNVTLSCEQNLNHDAMYWYRQDPGQGLRLIYYSQIVNDFQKGDIAEGYSVSREKKESFPLTVTSAQKNPTAFYLCASSMDPRGYEQYFGPGTRLTVT.

The chain uses TRBV19 and TRBJ2-1; 10 bases map to TRBD1. This CDR3 is built from 13 residues. CDR1 and CDR2 (germline): LNHDA, SQIVND (reference sequence). Unmatched junction bases numbered 0, after V lost 4 bases and J lost 6 bases. The CDR3 loop is CASSRTGGNEQFF. The DNA of the CDR3 is TGTGCCAGTAGTAGGACAGGGGGCAATGAGCAGTTCTTC.

The chain has TRBV28 and TRBJ2-1, with a possible D match to TRBD2 (6 bases). This CDR3 contains 18 residues. The germline V and J ends were trimmed by 6 bases and 0 bases, with 21 bases remaining between them. In germline, CDR1 is MDHEN, CDR2 SYDVKM. The CDR3 loop reads CASSASPGLGSSYNEQFF. CDR3 in DNA: TGTGCCAGCAGCGCTAGTCCGGGACTGGGGAGCTCCTACAATGAGCAGTTCTTC.

This chain connects TRBV10-3 to TRBJ2-7, with 10 bases matching TRBD2. V lost 10 bases, J lost 4 bases, and 7 bases stayed unmatched. The germline V gene has CDR1 ENHRY and CDR2 SYGVKD. There are 13 residues in the CDR3. The CDR3 DNA follows: TGTGCCACCGCTAGCGGGAGTATGTACGAGCAGTACTTC. It translates to CATASGSMYEQYF.

The chain recombines TRBV28 with TRBJ2-3; 8 bases line up with TRBD2. Germline V lookup: CDR1 MDHEN, CDR2 SYDVKM. The CDR3 runs to 14 residues. With V trimmed by 1 base and J by 6 bases, 3 bases remained unmatched. DNA of the CDR3: TGTGCCAGCAGTTTATTCCGGGGGGGCGATACGCAGTATTTT. Protein sequence: CASSLFRGGDTQYF.

Regarding this clone: One junction end disagrees with the germline gene, perhaps due to a read error. J is TRBJ2-3 and V is TRBV18; unclear D gene. Germline CDR1 KGHSH, CDR2 LQKENI. This CDR3 is 12 amino acids long. CDR3 amino acids: CTSSPRSDTQYF. The CDR3 coding sequence is TGTACCAGCTCACCACGCTCAGATACGCAGTATTTT.

This clone was counted only a few times. The chain is built from TRBV9 and TRBJ1-6; D gene uncertain. The CDR3 has 14 residues. Trimming left V 0 bases short and J 8 bases short, with 9 bases between. Germline values: CDR1 SGDLS, CDR2 YYNGEE. CDR3 DNA sequence: TGTGCCAGCAGCGTAGAGACGAGGGATTCACCCCTCCACTTT. As protein: CASSVETRDSPLHF. The complete variable domain, with remaining parts taken from reference TRBV9 and TRBJ1-6, reads DSGVTQTPKHLITATGQRVTLRCSPRSGDLSVYWYQQSLDQGLQFLIQYYNGEERAKGNILERFSAQQFPDLHSELNLSSLELGDSALYFCASSVETRDSPLHFGNGTRLTVT.

The chain combines TRBV6-1 with TRBJ1-6; no firm D call. The CDR3 covers 15 residues. The germline V gene has CDR1 MNHNS and CDR2 SASEGT. The germline V and J ends were trimmed by 3 bases and 8 bases, with 14 bases remaining between them. CDR3 bases: TGTGCCAGCAGTGAGCAAGGAGGGTCCCATTCACCCCTCCACTTT. It is translated as CASSEQGGSHSPLHF.